The clone carrying this T cell receptor beta chain was seen a few times. The antigen is undetermined. Researchers made TCR beta libraries by using iRepertoire HTBI primers and running Arm-PCR on CDR3 regions. TCRdb called the multiplex PCR reads again in MiXCR, with one record for every CDR3 protein. The data contain a few hundred thousand distinct CDR3 sequences, 20% to 25% of them seen just once; the ten biggest clones take up over 25%. These data are taken from a study of regulatory T cells in long-lasting Graves disease. Findings and limits, study-wide: Persistent disease favored TRBV28, TRBJ1-2 and TRBJ2-5. Graves' patients with persistent disease showed TCR diversity lower than patients newly diagnosed.

Germline loops: CDR1 MNHEY, CDR2 SVGEGT. V was clipped by 5 bases and J by 1 base; unmatched bases: 5. CDR3 length equals 14 residues. Stated time point: persistent/refractory GD, antithyroid drugs over 5 years with positive TRAb. PBMCs provided the RNA from which the TCR library was made. Diagnosis followed American Thyroid Association guidelines for Graves' disease. This sequence originates from a female donor with Graves disease. The sample was peripheral blood mononuclear cells (PBMCs), taken when the disease was refractory, from a patient treated with antithyroid drugs. The chain carries TRBV6-2 or TRBV6-3 and TRBJ2-7; 7 bases fit TRBD2. CDR3 amino acids: CASSEPGGSYEQYF. CDR3 nucleotides: TGTGCCAGCAGTGAGCCGGGAGGTTCCTACGAGCAGTACTTC.